A selection of T cell receptor beta chains follows, all from one sample in a study of vaccination and CD4 T cells after COVID-19. TCRdb passed the PCR reads through MiXCR, listing each CDR3 protein once. The table has roughly 28,000 distinct CDR3 sequences, approximately 51% seen once. The starting material was CD4+ T cells from blood, obtained about 7 months after SARS-CoV-2 vaccination. Receptors originate from a human donor who had recovered from COVID-19. The CDR3 runs from the conserved cysteine through the conserved F or W. D genes are given only for firm matches. Clone size is stated in some rows and not others, as once, few, many or a class when expanded.

clone size: -; D gene: TRBD2; V gene: TRBV7-8; J gene: TRBJ2-1; CDR3 protein: CASSLIPGGRANEQFF; CDR3 DNA: TGTGCCAGCAGCTTGATCCCGGGAGGACGAGCCAATGAGCAGTTCTTC
clone size: -; D gene: TRBD2; V gene: TRBV7-2; J gene: TRBJ2-7; CDR3 protein: CASRPLAGAYEQYF; CDR3 DNA: TGTGCCAGCAGGCCGCTAGCGGGGGCCTACGAGCAGTACTTC
clone size: -; D gene: -; V gene: TRBV6-5; J gene: TRBJ2-5; CDR3 protein: CASSSAEQETQYF; CDR3 DNA: TGTGCCAGCAGTTCGGCAGAGCAAGAGACCCAGTACTTC
clone size: -; D gene: TRBD1; V gene: TRBV19; J gene: TRBJ1-5; CDR3 protein: CASSIRTGSNQPQHF; CDR3 DNA: TGTGCCAGTAGTATTAGGACAGGGAGCAATCAGCCCCAGCATTTT
clone size: -; D gene: -; V gene: TRBV6-1; J gene: TRBJ2-5; CDR3 protein: CASSKGAQGGQETQYF; CDR3 DNA: TGTGCCAGCAGTAAGGGCGCACAGGGAGGTCAAGAGACCCAGTACTTC
clone size: -; D gene: TRBD2; V gene: TRBV7-9; J gene: TRBJ2-2; CDR3 protein: CASRGLAAGELFF; CDR3 DNA: TGTGCCAGCCGCGGACTAGCGGCCGGGGAGCTGTTTTTT
clone size: -; D gene: -; V gene: TRBV24-1; J gene: TRBJ2-1; CDR3 protein: CATSKGWDEQFF; CDR3 DNA: TGTGCCACCAGCAAAGGGTGGGATGAGCAGTTCTTC
clone size: -; D gene: -; V gene: TRBV28; J gene: TRBJ1-6; CDR3 protein: CASSHPGRDSPLHF; CDR3 DNA: TGTGCCAGCAGTCACCCGGGAAGGGATTCACCCCTCCACTTT
clone size: -; D gene: -; V gene: TRBV25-1; J gene: TRBJ1-2; CDR3 protein: CASTGTWYGYTF; CDR3 DNA: TGTGCCAGCACCGGGACCTGGTATGGCTACACCTTC
clone size: once; D gene: -; V gene: TRBV28; J gene: TRBJ2-1; CDR3 protein: CASSAAGGFAYNEQFF; CDR3 DNA: TGTGCCAGCAGTGCGGCAGGCGGCTTCGCCTACAATGAGCAGTTCTTC
clone size: -; D gene: -; V gene: TRBV15; J gene: TRBJ1-3; CDR3 protein: CATSRDRSRNTIYF; CDR3 DNA: TGTGCCACCAGCAGAGACAGAAGCCGAAACACCATATATTTT
clone size: -; D gene: -; V gene: TRBV7-9; J gene: TRBJ2-3; CDR3 protein: CASSLHTDTQYF; CDR3 DNA: TGTGCCAGCAGCCTACACACAGATACGCAGTATTTT
clone size: once; D gene: -; V gene: TRBV28; J gene: TRBJ2-7; CDR3 protein: CASSLGGNGAYEQYF; CDR3 DNA: TGTGCCAGCAGTTTAGGTGGGAACGGTGCTTATGAGCAGTACTTC
clone size: medium-sized; D gene: TRBD2; V gene: TRBV20-1; J gene: TRBJ2-5; CDR3 protein: CSARDLAGYQETQYF; CDR3 DNA: TGCAGTGCTAGAGATCTAGCGGGGTACCAAGAGACCCAGTACTTC
clone size: -; D gene: TRBD2; V gene: TRBV7-9; J gene: TRBJ2-7; CDR3 protein: CASSLVWSTSGRAIPYEQYF; CDR3 DNA: TGTGCCAGCAGCTTAGTCTGGTCGACTAGCGGGAGGGCAATCCCCTACGAGCAGTACTTC
clone size: -; D gene: -; V gene: TRBV9; J gene: TRBJ2-5; CDR3 protein: CASGGGPQGAQYF; CDR3 DNA: TGTGCCAGCGGAGGGGGGCCCCAAGGGGCCCAGTACTTC
clone size: -; D gene: TRBD1; V gene: TRBV10-3; J gene: TRBJ1-1; CDR3 protein: CAIRPDTGDTEAFF; CDR3 DNA: TGTGCCATCAGGCCCGATACAGGGGACACTGAAGCTTTCTTT
clone size: few; D gene: TRBD2; V gene: TRBV7-2; J gene: TRBJ2-5; CDR3 protein: CASSLAALAGAETQYF; CDR3 DNA: TGTGCCAGCAGCTTAGCTGCCCTAGCGGGAGCGGAGACCCAGTACTTC
clone size: few; D gene: TRBD2; V gene: TRBV20-1; J gene: TRBJ2-7; CDR3 protein: CSAPTGGNHEQYF; CDR3 DNA: TGCAGTGCTCCAACGGGAGGGAACCACGAGCAGTACTTC
clone size: few; D gene: -; V gene: TRBV27; J gene: TRBJ1-2; CDR3 protein: CASSLRVNYGYTF; CDR3 DNA: TGTGCCAGCAGTTTAAGGGTTAACTATGGCTACACCTTC
clone size: -; D gene: TRBD1; V gene: TRBV20-1; J gene: TRBJ2-1; CDR3 protein: CSARTGGYNEQFF; CDR3 DNA: TGCAGTGCGCGGACAGGGGGCTACAATGAGCAGTTCTTC
clone size: -; D gene: TRBD2; V gene: TRBV20-1; J gene: TRBJ2-3; CDR3 protein: CSASGTSGSPGEYTDTQYF; CDR3 DNA: TGCAGTGCTAGTGGGACTAGCGGGAGTCCTGGAGAATACACAGATACGCAGTATTTT
clone size: -; D gene: -; V gene: TRBV7-9; J gene: TRBJ2-7; CDR3 protein: CASSSSTGRPNEQYF; CDR3 DNA: TGTGCCAGCAGCTCTTCGACAGGCCGACCCAACGAGCAGTACTTC
clone size: -; D gene: -; V gene: TRBV28; J gene: TRBJ1-2; CDR3 protein: CASSRSVQSYGYTF; CDR3 DNA: TGTGCCAGCTCCCGCTCGGTGCAGTCCTATGGCTACACCTTC